A selection of T cell receptor beta chains follows, all from one sample in a study of T cells after posttransplantation cyclophosphamide. The protocol was immunoSEQ multiplex PCR, while the TCRdb copy is restricted to in-frame clones and leaves out a portion. The data contain tens of thousands of clones, 70% to 90% of them singletons. The specimen sequenced was PBMCs. These receptor sequences come from a man between 25 and 39 years old with a blood cancer, CMV-positive, and with a related stem cell donor. Both conserved end residues are part of each CDR3. D genes are given only for firm matches. Clone sizes are given selectively: once, few, many, or a class where the clone is expanded.

length: 14
V: TRBV19
size: .
J: TRBJ2-1
D: TRBD2
CDR3: CASSEGGPYNEQFF
DNA: TGTGCCAGTAGTGAGGGAGGGCCCTACAATGAGCAGTTCTTC

length: 14
V: TRBV5-1
size: .
J: TRBJ2-7
D: TRBD1
CDR3: CASSYGTGNGEQYF
DNA: TGCGCCAGCAGCTATGGGACAGGGAACGGCGAGCAGTACTTC

length: 13
V: TRBV6-6
size: .
J: TRBJ2-7
D: .
CDR3: CASSYSSPGSGYF
DNA: TGTGCCAGCAGTTACTCGAGCCCGGGAAGCGGATACTTC

length: 14
V: TRBV2
size: .
J: TRBJ1-1
D: TRBD1
CDR3: CASTSRGQHTEAFF
DNA: TGTGCCAGCACCTCAAGGGGGCAGCACACTGAAGCTTTCTTT

length: 13
V: TRBV6-4
size: .
J: TRBJ2-3
D: .
CDR3: CASSFGQGDTQYF
DNA: TGTGCCAGCAGTTTCGGCCAGGGAGATACGCAGTATTTT

length: 12
V: TRBV27
size: .
J: TRBJ1-2
D: .
CDR3: CASSPDSYGYTF
DNA: TGTGCCAGCAGTCCGGACAGCTATGGCTACACCTTC

length: 19
V: TRBV7-3
size: .
J: TRBJ2-2
D: TRBD2
CDR3: CASSFSGRASPGHTGELFF
DNA: TGTGCCAGCAGCTTTAGCGGGAGGGCTTCCCCGGGACACACCGGGGAGCTGTTTTTT

length: 14
V: TRBV11-3
size: .
J: TRBJ2-5
D: TRBD2
CDR3: CASSLDGTSRSQYF
DNA: TGTGCCAGCAGCTTAGACGGGACTAGCCGATCCCAGTACTTC

length: 14
V: TRBV18
size: .
J: TRBJ2-5
D: TRBD1
CDR3: CASSPPGQWETQYF
DNA: TGTGCCAGCTCACCACCGGGACAGTGGGAGACCCAGTACTTC

length: 15
V: TRBV6-4
size: .
J: TRBJ1-2
D: TRBD1
CDR3: CASSDSDRGDYGYTF
DNA: TGTGCCAGCAGTGACTCGGACAGGGGCGACTATGGCTACACCTTC

length: 19
V: TRBV27
size: .
J: TRBJ2-2
D: TRBD2
CDR3: CASSLFPPGLAANTGELFF
DNA: TGTGCCAGCAGTCTATTCCCCCCGGGACTAGCGGCCAACACCGGGGAGCTGTTTTTT

length: 16
V: TRBV4-1
size: .
J: TRBJ1-1
D: .
CDR3: CASSQVPPGVGAEAFF
DNA: TGCGCCAGCAGCCAAGTCCCCCCAGGGGTGGGCGCTGAAGCTTTCTTT

length: 15
V: TRBV19
size: .
J: TRBJ2-1
D: .
CDR3: CASSIVAASYNEQFF
DNA: TGTGCCAGTAGTATCGTTGCGGCCTCCTACAATGAGCAGTTCTTC

length: 17
V: TRBV19
size: once
J: TRBJ1-5
D: .
CDR3: CASSIVVYRQGNQPQHF
DNA: TGTGCCAGTAGTATAGTGGTCTACCGACAGGGCAATCAGCCCCAGCATTTT

length: 14
V: TRBV2
size: .
J: TRBJ1-1
D: TRBD1
CDR3: CASSEALLRGQAFF
DNA: TGTGCCAGCAGTGAAGCCCTCTTAAGGGGGCAAGCTTTCTTT

length: 14
V: TRBV10-1
size: .
J: TRBJ2-7
D: TRBD2
CDR3: CASRGLADPYEQYF
DNA: TGCGCCAGCAGGGGACTAGCGGATCCCTACGAGCAGTACTTC

length: 15
V: TRBV6-1
size: .
J: TRBJ2-7
D: .
CDR3: CASSEGPTGLYEQYF
DNA: TGTGCCAGCAGTGAAGGTCCGACAGGTTTATACGAGCAGTACTTC

length: 15
V: TRBV7-9
size: .
J: TRBJ2-5
D: TRBD2
CDR3: CASSPAVLAGETQYF
DNA: TGTGCCAGCAGCCCCGCTGTACTAGCGGGAGAGACCCAGTACTTC

length: 16
V: TRBV7-2
size: .
J: TRBJ1-2
D: TRBD1
CDR3: CASSLRGRVGDYGYTF
DNA: TGTGCCAGCAGCTTAAGGGGGCGCGTTGGGGACTATGGCTACACCTTC

length: 15
V: TRBV19
size: .
J: TRBJ2-2
D: .
CDR3: CASSIAGKFTGELFF
DNA: TGTGCCAGTAGTATAGCGGGGAAGTTCACCGGGGAGCTGTTTTTT

length: 13
V: TRBV7-3
size: .
J: TRBJ2-2
D: TRBD1
CDR3: CASSDGTAGELFF
DNA: TGTGCCAGCAGCGACGGGACAGCCGGGGAGCTGTTTTTT

length: 15
V: TRBV9
size: .
J: TRBJ2-5
D: .
CDR3: CASSVDPGGWETQYF
DNA: TGTGCCAGCAGCGTAGACCCCGGAGGGTGGGAGACCCAGTACTTC

length: 15
V: TRBV6-4
size: .
J: TRBJ1-2
D: TRBD1
CDR3: CASSPGAGGTYGYTF
DNA: TGTGCCAGCAGCCCCGGGGCAGGGGGAACCTATGGCTACACCTTC

length: 13
V: TRBV10-2
size: .
J: TRBJ1-4
D: .
CDR3: CASSVQGGEKLFF
DNA: TGCGCCAGCAGTGTGCAGGGTGGAGAAAAACTGTTTTTT

length: 17
V: TRBV19
size: .
J: TRBJ2-4
D: TRBD1
CDR3: CASSMIGDRGRMNIQYF
DNA: TGTGCCAGTAGTATGATTGGAGACAGGGGGCGCATGAACATTCAGTACTTC

length: 16
V: TRBV4-3
size: once
J: TRBJ2-3
D: TRBD2
CDR3: CASRDSLAGFTDTQYF
DNA: TGCGCCAGCAGGGACTCCTTAGCGGGATTCACAGATACGCAGTATTTT

length: 16
V: TRBV28
size: few
J: TRBJ1-4
D: .
CDR3: CASSLGHGKVNEKLFF
DNA: TGTGCCAGCAGTTTGGGCCACGGCAAGGTTAATGAAAAACTGTTTTTT

length: 13
V: TRBV2
size: once
J: TRBJ1-1
D: .
CDR3: CATRGASDYQAFF
DNA: TGTGCCACCCGGGGAGCCTCTGATTACCAAGCTTTCTTT

length: 15
V: TRBV2
size: .
J: TRBJ2-5
D: TRBD1
CDR3: CASSRDRLNQETQYF
DNA: TGTGCCAGCAGTCGGGACAGGTTGAATCAAGAGACCCAGTACTTC